This T cell receptor (beta chain) was sequenced in a study of response to subunit inactivated influenza vaccine. V lost 6 bases, J lost 1 base, and 2 bases stayed unmatched. This CDR3 contains 14 residues. TCRdb itself ran the RT-PCR reads through MiXCR, one entry per CDR3 protein. The sample holds 750,000 to 850,000 distinct CDR3 sequences, approximately 18% seen once. This clonotype was observed many times. Its antigen is not known. Study-level findings and limits: Few additional T cells are recruited per seasonal influenza vaccination, authors suggested.

The rearrangement joins TRBV12-3 or TRBV12-4 to TRBJ2-2; 7 positions match TRBD1. This TCR was recovered from a man aged 45-60 years who received an inactivated influenza vaccine. Sequencing used PBMCs from blood, obtained around 5 days after vaccination. Written as DNA, the CDR3 is TGTGCCAGCAGACAGGGGCAGAACACCGGGGAGCTGTTTTTT. This codes for CASRQGQNTGELFF.